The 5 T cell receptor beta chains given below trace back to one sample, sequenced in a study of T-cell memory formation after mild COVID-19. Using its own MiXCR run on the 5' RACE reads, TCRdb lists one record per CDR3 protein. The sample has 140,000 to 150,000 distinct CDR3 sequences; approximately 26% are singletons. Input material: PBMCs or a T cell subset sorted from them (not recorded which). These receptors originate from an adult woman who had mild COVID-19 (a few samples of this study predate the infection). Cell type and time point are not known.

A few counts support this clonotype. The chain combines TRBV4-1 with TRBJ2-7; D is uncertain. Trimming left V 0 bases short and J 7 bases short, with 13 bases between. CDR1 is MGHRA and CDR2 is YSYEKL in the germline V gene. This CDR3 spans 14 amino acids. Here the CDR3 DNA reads TGCGCCAGCAGCCAAGAAGTCCTCTCGGGTGAGCAGTACTTC. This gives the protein CASSQEVLSGEQYF.

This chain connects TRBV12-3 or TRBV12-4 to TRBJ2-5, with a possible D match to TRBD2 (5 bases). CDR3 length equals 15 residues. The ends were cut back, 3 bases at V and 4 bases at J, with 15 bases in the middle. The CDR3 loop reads CASSFGGLKAETQYF. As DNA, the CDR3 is TGTGCCAGCAGTTTCGGAGGACTCAAGGCAGAGACCCAGTACTTC.

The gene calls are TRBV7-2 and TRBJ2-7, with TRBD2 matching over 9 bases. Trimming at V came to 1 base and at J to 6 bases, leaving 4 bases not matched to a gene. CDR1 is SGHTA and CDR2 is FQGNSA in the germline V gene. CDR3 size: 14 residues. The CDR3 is CASSLDLAGREQYF. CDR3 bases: TGTGCCAGCAGCTTAGACCTAGCGGGGCGCGAGCAGTACTTC.

CDR3 amino acids: CSARDRGTEAFF. In DNA form, the CDR3 reads TGCAGTGCTAGGGATAGGGGGACTGAAGCTTTCTTT. The genes are TRBV20-1 and TRBJ1-1; D possibly corresponds to TRBD1 (6 bases). Trimming removed 3 bases from V and 5 bases from J, with 10 bases in between. The CDR3 extends over 12 amino acids. CDR1 is DFQATT, CDR2 SNEGSKA, per germline (reference sequence).

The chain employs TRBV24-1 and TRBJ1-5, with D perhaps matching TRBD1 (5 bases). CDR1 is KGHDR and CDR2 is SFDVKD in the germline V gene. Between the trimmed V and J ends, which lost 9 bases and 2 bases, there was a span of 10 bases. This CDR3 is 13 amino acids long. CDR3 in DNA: TGTGCCACCGGGGCGGCTGGCAATCAGCCCCAGCATTTT. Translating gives CATGAAGNQPQHF.